Listed below are T cell receptor beta chains from one sample, sequenced in a study of cytomegalovirus exposure and HLA in healthy donors. Profiled with immunoSEQ multiplex PCR; TCRdb holds only in-frame clones, not every one. The data hold some 130,000 clones, with approximately 71% observed a single time. Sequencing was carried out using PBMCs. These receptors all stem from a man aged 25-45 years in good health and CMV-seronegative. The CDR3 runs from the conserved cysteine through the conserved F or W. D genes are given only for firm matches. Clone size appears in some rows only: once, few, many, or a class for an expanded clone.

>TRBV19|TRBJ2-1|-|-
CASSTSGTDYYNEQFF
TGTGCCAGTAGTACATCTGGTACGGACTACTACAATGAGCAGTTCTTC
>TRBV7-2|TRBJ2-3|TRBD2|-
CASSSRTSVTSF
TGTGCCAGCAGCTCCCGGACTAGCGTAACCTCTTTT
>TRBV2|TRBJ2-1|-|once
CASSRGSYEQFF
TGTGCCAGCAGTCGGGGGAGCTATGAGCAGTTCTTC
>TRBV19|TRBJ1-1|-|once
CASSIVWTGSTEAFF
TGTGCCAGTAGTATAGTCTGGACGGGGTCCACTGAAGCTTTCTTT
>TRBV6-1|TRBJ2-7|TRBD2|-
CASSGVAGLQVYIYEQYF
TGTGCCAGCAGTGGGGTAGCGGGACTTCAGGTTTACATCTACGAGCAGTACTTC
>TRBV5-1|TRBJ1-1|-|-
CASSSNQNTEAFF
TGCGCCAGCAGCTCAAATCAGAACACTGAAGCTTTCTTT
>TRBV6-1|TRBJ1-4|-|-
CASSEAPRVNEKLFF
TGTGCCAGCAGTGAAGCGCCCAGGGTTAATGAAAAACTGTTTTTT
>TRBV13|TRBJ1-1|-|-
CASNPLGQSNTEAFF
TGTGCCAGCAACCCGTTAGGACAGAGTAACACTGAAGCTTTCTTT
>TRBV29-1|TRBJ2-2|-|-
CSAKVRRTNTGELFF
TGCAGCGCTAAGGTTAGGAGGACGAACACCGGGGAGCTGTTTTTT
>TRBV7-7|TRBJ2-3|TRBD2|-
CASSQTSGQTDTQYF
TGTGCTAGCAGCCAGACTAGCGGGCAGACAGATACGCAGTATTTT
>TRBV5-6|TRBJ2-5|-|-
CASSFGEFGTQYF
TGTGCCAGCAGCTTTGGGGAGTTCGGGACCCAGTACTTC
>TRBV7-8|TRBJ1-3|-|-
CASSLVISFSGNTIYF
TGTGCCAGCAGCTTAGTTATCAGTTTCTCTGGAAACACCATATATTTT
>TRBV9|TRBJ2-3|TRBD2|-
CASSVEGSGSSDTQYF
TGTGCCAGCAGCGTAGAGGGTAGCGGGAGTTCGGATACGCAGTATTTT
>TRBV14|TRBJ1-5|-|-
CASSRGGENQPQHF
TGTGCCAGCAGCCGAGGGGGAGAGAATCAGCCCCAGCATTTT
>TRBV5-6|TRBJ2-1|-|-
CASSLPVGGGAYNEQFF
TGTGCCAGCAGCTTGCCCGTCGGGGGAGGCGCTTACAATGAGCAGTTCTTC
>TRBV5-1|TRBJ2-4|-|-
CASSRTALKADIQYF
TGCGCCAGCAGCAGGACAGCCCTAAAGGCGGACATTCAGTACTTC
>TRBV15|TRBJ1-5|-|-
CATSRVRVWLSNQPQHF
TGTGCCACCAGCAGAGTGCGGGTATGGCTGAGCAATCAGCCCCAGCATTTT
>TRBV29-1|TRBJ2-7|TRBD1|once
CSVASGQYYEQYF
TGCAGCGTTGCGTCGGGACAGTACTACGAGCAGTACTTC
>TRBV14|TRBJ2-7|-|-
CASSQGAGAYPGQYF
TGTGCCAGCAGCCAAGGCGCAGGGGCCTACCCGGGGCAGTACTTC
>TRBV19|TRBJ1-5|TRBD1|-
CASSEIGTGGGRQPQHF
TGTGCCAGTAGCGAAATCGGGACAGGGGGCGGAAGGCAGCCCCAGCATTTT
>TRBV4-2|TRBJ2-7|-|-
CASSQDLRSYEQYF
TGTGCCAGCAGCCAAGATTTGCGGTCCTACGAGCAGTACTTC
>TRBV28|TRBJ2-4|-|-
CASSWTVHIQYF
TGTGCCAGCAGCTGGACTGTACACATTCAGTACTTC
>TRBV2|TRBJ1-5|TRBD1|-
CASQGANQPQHF
TGTGCCAGCCAGGGGGCGAATCAGCCCCAGCATTTT
>TRBV6-1|TRBJ2-7|TRBD2|once
CASSQTSGSPYEQYF
TGTGCCAGCAGCCAGACTAGCGGGAGCCCCTACGAGCAGTACTTC
>TRBV6-5|TRBJ1-1|TRBD1|-
CASSEGQGGTEAFF
TGTGCCAGCAGTGAGGGACAGGGGGGCACTGAAGCTTTCTTT
>TRBV27|TRBJ2-7|TRBD1|-
CASSANPGQGASYEQYF
TGTGCCAGCAGTGCCAACCCCGGACAGGGGGCCTCCTACGAGCAGTACTTC
>TRBV27|TRBJ2-5|TRBD2|-
CASSFRASGIQETQYF
TGTGCCAGCAGTTTTCGGGCTAGCGGGATCCAAGAGACCCAGTACTTC
>TRBV19|TRBJ1-1|-|-
CASSSGPIRVPEAFF
TGTGCCAGTAGCTCAGGACCTATCAGGGTCCCTGAAGCTTTCTTT
>TRBV9|TRBJ2-1|TRBD2|-
CASSNRLAGGLRDEQFF
TGTGCCAGCAGCAACCGACTAGCGGGAGGGCTTAGGGATGAGCAGTTCTTC
>TRBV30|TRBJ2-3|TRBD1|-
CACHRGPKDTQYF
TGTGCCTGCCACAGGGGGCCTAAAGATACGCAGTATTTT
>TRBV6-1|TRBJ2-7|TRBD2|-
CASSEGAGVSGEQYF
TGTGCCAGCAGTGAAGGGGCGGGAGTCTCCGGCGAGCAGTACTTC
>TRBV19|TRBJ2-6|TRBD1|-
CATATGDASGANVLTF
TGTGCCACCGCGACAGGGGATGCTTCTGGGGCCAACGTCCTGACTTTC
>TRBV7-3|TRBJ2-2|-|-
CASSSSYTGELFF
TGTGCCAGCAGCTCTTCTTACACCGGGGAGCTGTTTTTT
>TRBV28|TRBJ2-7|-|-
CASSLGQFSYEQYF
TGTGCCAGCAGTTTAGGGCAGTTCTCCTACGAGCAGTACTTC
>TRBV15|TRBJ1-5|TRBD1|-
CATSRAGTGMLQPQHF
TGTGCCACCAGCAGGGCCGGGACAGGAATGTTGCAGCCCCAGCATTTT
>TRBV5-6|TRBJ2-7|TRBD1|few
CASSSGTGGEQYF
TGTGCCAGCAGCTCCGGGACAGGGGGCGAGCAGTACTTC
>TRBV9|TRBJ2-3|-|-
CASSVVGEVGTDTQYF
TGTGCCAGCAGCGTAGTAGGGGAGGTGGGGACAGATACGCAGTATTTT
>TRBV6-6|TRBJ2-7|-|once
CASSLVTGDEQYF
TGTGCCAGCAGTCTAGTGACAGGTGACGAGCAGTACTTC
>TRBV2|TRBJ1-1|-|-
CASSSQRAGTNTEAFF
TGTGCCAGCAGTTCCCAAAGGGCGGGGACGAACACTGAAGCTTTCTTT
>TRBV6-4|TRBJ2-5|-|-
CASSASIISESKETQYF
TGTGCCAGCAGTGCTTCAATAATTAGTGAGTCCAAAGAGACCCAGTACTTC
>TRBV5-1|TRBJ2-3|TRBD1|-
CASSARGQGADTQYF
TGCGCCAGCAGCGCCCGGGGACAGGGGGCGGATACGCAGTATTTT
>TRBV18|TRBJ2-7|-|-
CASSPGQISYEQYF
TGTGCCAGCTCACCAGGGCAAATCTCCTACGAGCAGTACTTC
>TRBV2|TRBJ2-4|TRBD2|-
CASSELGPTTSVVKYF
TGTGCCAGCAGTGAACTAGGGCCTACAACTAGCGTTGTTAAGTACTTC
>TRBV27|TRBJ1-2|-|-
CASSIGLRASCTF
TGTGCCAGTTCCATCGGCCTGCGGGCCTCGTGCACCTTC
>TRBV5-1|TRBJ2-7|TRBD2|-
CASSLGWRESRYEQYF
TGCGCCAGCAGCTTGGGATGGCGGGAGAGCAGATACGAGCAGTACTTC
>TRBV29-1|TRBJ2-1|-|-
CSVSKVAEGNEQFF
TGCAGCGTCAGTAAAGTAGCGGAGGGCAATGAGCAGTTCTTC
>TRBV27|TRBJ2-2|-|few
CASRVVGSGELFF
TGTGCCAGCAGAGTAGTGGGGAGCGGGGAGCTGTTTTTT
>TRBV5-4|TRBJ2-6|-|-
CASSFGTQGSSGANVLTF
TGTGCCAGCAGCTTTGGTACTCAGGGGAGCTCTGGGGCCAACGTCCTGACTTTC
>TRBV6-1|TRBJ1-2|-|-
CASSTDSNYGYTF
TGTGCCAGCAGTACTGACAGCAACTATGGCTACACCTTC
>TRBV5-6|TRBJ1-1|-|-
CASSLGSEYMNTEAFF
TGTGCCAGCAGCTTGGGCAGTGAATACATGAACACTGAAGCTTTCTTT
>TRBV11-2|TRBJ2-1|-|-
CASSFVRDSYNEQFF
TGTGCCAGCAGCTTCGTGAGGGATTCCTACAATGAGCAGTTCTTC
>TRBV5-1|TRBJ2-7|TRBD2|-
CASRPGGTRGNYEQYF
TGCGCCAGCAGACCGGGCGGGACTAGAGGAAACTACGAGCAGTACTTC
>TRBV2|TRBJ2-3|TRBD2|-
CASRAGGSTDTQYF
TGTGCCAGCCGGGCGGGAGGGTCCACAGATACGCAGTATTTT
>TRBV29-1|TRBJ2-3|-|-
CSVEDRGMSGTDTQYF
TGCAGCGTTGAAGATCGTGGCATGAGCGGGACAGATACGCAGTATTTT
>TRBV2|TRBJ2-1|TRBD1|once
CASSERGLYNEQFF
TGTGCCAGCAGTGAAAGGGGGCTCTACAATGAGCAGTTCTTC
>TRBV19|TRBJ1-4|TRBD1|-
CASSNLQGTGEKLFF
TGTGCCAGTAGTAATTTACAGGGGACGGGTGAAAAACTGTTTTTT
>TRBV10-1|TRBJ2-2|-|-
CASSEFRGSGELFF
TGCGCCAGCAGTGAGTTCAGGGGCTCCGGGGAGCTGTTTTTT
>TRBV2|TRBJ2-7|TRBD1|-
CASKNRQGAYEQYF
TGTGCCAGCAAGAATCGACAGGGGGCCTACGAGCAGTACTTC